This TCR beta chain was observed in a study of cytomegalovirus exposure and HLA in healthy donors. Germline V gene sequence: CDR1 LNHNV, CDR2 YYDKDF (reference sequence). The junction had 8 bases not matched to a gene; V was cut back by 3 bases and J by 5 bases. The CDR3 runs 15 residues. Primers for the PCR totalled 60 Vbeta and 13 Jbeta. The table came from immunoSEQ multiplex PCR; TCRdb's copy has only in-frame clones and leaves some out. Of about 170,000 clones in the sample, around 80% were seen once. Study-level results: TCR beta V segments were, for the most part, productive about 87% or about 30% of the time in an earlier analysis.

Worth noting for this clone: The target antigen is unknown.

The chain couples TRBV15 to TRBJ1-2; 8 bases match TRBD1. Sample: PBMCs. The receptor comes from a male donor in good health and CMV-seronegative. CDR3 sequence: CATSSGDRGRYGYTF. CDR3 sequence (DNA): TGTGCCACCAGCAGTGGAGACAGGGGCCGATATGGCTACACCTTC.